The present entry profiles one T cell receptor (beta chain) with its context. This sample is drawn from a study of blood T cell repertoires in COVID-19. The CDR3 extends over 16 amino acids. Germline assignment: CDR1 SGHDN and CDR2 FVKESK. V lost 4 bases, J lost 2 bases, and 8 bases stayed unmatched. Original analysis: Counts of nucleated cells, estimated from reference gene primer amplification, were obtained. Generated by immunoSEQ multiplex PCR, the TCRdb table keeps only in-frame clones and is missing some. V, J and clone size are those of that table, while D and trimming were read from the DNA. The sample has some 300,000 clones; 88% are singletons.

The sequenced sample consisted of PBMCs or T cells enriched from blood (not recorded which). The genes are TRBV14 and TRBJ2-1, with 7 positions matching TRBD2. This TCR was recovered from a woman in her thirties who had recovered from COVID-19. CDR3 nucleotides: TGTGCCAGCAGCCGGTACAGCGGGACGACCTACAATGAGCAGTTCTTC. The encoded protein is CASSRYSGTTYNEQFF. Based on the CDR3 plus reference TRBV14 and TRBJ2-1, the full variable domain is EAGVTQFPSHSVIEKGQTVTLRCDPISGHDNLYWYRRVMGKEIKFLLHFVKESKQDESGMPNNRFLAERTGGTYSTLKVQPAELEDSGVYFCASSRYSGTTYNEQFFGPGTRLTVL.